The 14 T cell receptor delta chains given below trace back to one sample, sequenced in a study of delta chains in infants with herpesvirus infections. PBMC RNA was reverse transcribed using gamma-chain- and delta-chain-specific primers. TCRdb ran CATT on the RT-PCR reads. The profile shows some 1,300 delta-chain clones, 33% of them singletons. Sequences were derived from peripheral blood, sampled at time point 2 of longitudinal follow-up. The source of these receptors is a human donor who was a Ugandan infant, either HIV-exposed or HIV-unexposed (not recorded which).

The table lists this clone with a few counts. This rearrangement joins TRAV29/DV5 to TRDJ4; 13 bases map to TRDD3. The V and J ends lost 1 base and 1 base, in that order; junction bases with no gene match: 28. Germline V gives CDR1 NSMFDY, CDR2 ISSIKDK. The CDR3 extends over 23 amino acids. In DNA, the CDR3 is TGTGCAGCAAGCCCTTTTGCGAATCCTACCATTCAACTGGGGGATACGCCGGGCAGACCCCTGATCTTT. It translates to CAASPFANPTIQLGDTPGRPLIF.

Worth noting for this clone: A read error is the likely source, as a far larger clone sits one nucleotide away. This sample also contains other DNA sequences that code for the same CDR3. The genes are TRDV1 and TRDJ1; D not resolved. Germline assignment: CDR1 TSWWSYY and CDR2 QGS. CDR3 size: 19 residues. V dropped 0 bases and J dropped 0 bases, with 20 bases sitting between them. CDR3 loop: CALGELELPGVPYTDKLIF. DNA of the CDR3: TGTGCTCTTGGGGAACTAGAACTCCCAGGGGTCCCGTACACCGATAAACTCATCTTT.

The chain employs TRDV1 and TRDJ1; no clear D gene. V was pared by 5 bases and J by 0 bases, with 31 bases between. CDR1 and CDR2 (germline): TSWWSYY, QGS. The CDR3 sequence is 21 residues long. As DNA, the CDR3 is TGTGCTCTTGGGCCCCGCGAAGCCTGTCCGGCGGGACCCCCCAACACCGATAAACTCATCTTT. Translating it yields CALGPREACPAGPPNTDKLIF.

The rearrangement uses TRDV1 and TRDJ1; 13 bases are a match to TRDD3. This CDR3 is 22 amino acids long. Germline V lookup: CDR1 TSWWSYY, CDR2 QGS. Trimming took 4 bases from V and 7 from J; bases not matched to a gene: 27. The CDR3 protein is CALGGLLPYWGIRVSLAGKLIF. The CDR3 nucleotides are TGTGCTCTTGGGGGCCTACTTCCGTACTGGGGGATACGCGTATCCCTTGCCGGTAAACTCATCTTT.

This clone qualifies as large. The CDR3 reads CASNPLPGVLYTDKLIF. The CDR3 region has the DNA TGTGCCTCCAACCCCCTACCGGGGGTCTTGTACACCGATAAACTCATCTTT. The chain uses TRDV3 and TRDJ1; D could derive from TRDD2 or TRDD3 (5 bases each). Trimming removed 4 bases from V and 0 bases from J, with 24 bases in between. Germline-derived CDR1 and CDR2 are TVYSNPD and GDNSRS (reference sequence). The CDR3 runs 17 residues.

As for this clone: This likely reflects a read error, since a far larger clone is one base away. The gene calls are TRAV38-2/DV8 and TRDJ1; 12 nucleotides agree with TRDD3. Germline loops: CDR1 TSESDYY, CDR2 QEAYKQQN. This CDR3 has 20 amino acids. CDR3 amino acids: CAYWGFPINWGIPNTDKPIF. The CDR3 bases are TGTGCTTATTGGGGGTTTCCTATCAACTGGGGGATACCGAACACCGATAAACCCATCTTT.

The chain recombines TRDV1 with TRDJ2, with D unresolved. The germline gives CDR1 TSWWSYY, CDR2 QGS. CDR3 length: 19 residues. V was cut by 0 bases and J by 3 bases, with 20 bases left in between. In DNA form, the CDR3 reads TGTGCTCTTGGGGAACTCGGCCAAGGGTACTTTGCTGTGACAGCACAACTCTTCTTT. Amino acids: CALGELGQGYFAVTAQLFF.

This clone was found a few times. The rearrangement uses TRDV1 and TRDJ1, with 12 bases that match TRDD3. Per germline, CDR1 TSWWSYY and CDR2 QGS. After removal of 4 bases from V and 2 bases from J, the junction contained 11 bases not matched to a gene. CDR3 size: 18 residues. The CDR3 reads CALGASGGWGIRTDKLIF. CDR3 DNA sequence: TGTGCTCTTGGGGCCTCGGGGGGCTGGGGGATACGTACCGATAAACTCATCTTT.

As to this clone: This may be a read error: a much more frequent sequence differs by one nucleotide. This sample also contains other DNA sequences that code for the same CDR3. The V and J genes are TRDV1 and TRDJ1; 8 nucleotides agree with TRDD2. Germline-derived CDR1 and CDR2 are TSWWSYY and QGS. The CDR3 is 15 amino acids. Written as DNA, the CDR3 is TGCGCTCTTGGGGACGCTTCCTACCTTACCGATAAACTCATCTTT. This gives the protein CALGDASYLTDKLIF.

For this clone: Within the sample, other DNA sequences also encode this same CDR3. V gene TRDV3 combines with J gene TRDJ3; TRDD3 agrees at 7 bases. V lost 1 base, J lost 0 bases, and 18 bases stayed unmatched. CDR3 length: 21 residues. Looked up from germline, CDR1 is TVYSNPD and CDR2 is GDNSRS (reference sequence). The CDR3 region has the DNA TGTGCCTTTATGGTTGGGGATAACTCCCTGTCAACCTCCTGGGACACCCGACAGATGTTTTTC. Translating it yields CAFMVGDNSLSTSWDTRQMFF.

J is TRDJ1 and V is TRDV1; 10 positions match TRDD3. CDR3 size: 19 residues. The trim removed 2 bases at V and 11 bases at J, leaving 23 bases unmatched. CDR1 and CDR2 (germline): TSWWSYY, QGS. The CDR3 protein is CALGESHLRGIRMPRRLIF. The CDR3 nucleotides read TGTGCTCTTGGGGAATCACACCTAAGGGGGATACGTATGCCCAGGCGGCTCATCTTT.

The CDR3 DNA is TGTGCTCTTGGGCTACATCGCGGTTTCGTTTGGGGGGGATACACCGATAAACTCATCTTT. It encodes CALGLHRGFVWGGYTDKLIF. The chain couples TRDV1 to TRDJ1, with 7 bases fitting TRDD3. In germline, CDR1 is TSWWSYY, CDR2 QGS. This CDR3 has 20 amino acids. The trim removed 5 bases at V and 0 bases at J, leaving 21 bases unmatched.

In its sample, this clone ranks as medium-sized (0.01 to 0.1%). The chain joins TRDV1 to TRDJ3; 12 nucleotides agree with TRDD3. Germline V gene sequence: CDR1 TSWWSYY, CDR2 QGS. Trimming cost V 4 bases and J 0 bases; bases outside gene matches: 22. This CDR3 contains 25 residues. CDR3 DNA: TGTGCTCTTGGGGTCTTCCTTCCTACCGCGTACTGGGGGATACACGGCTCCTGGGACACCCGACAGATGTTTTTC. It translates to CALGVFLPTAYWGIHGSWDTRQMFF.

This rearrangement joins TRDV1 to TRDJ1, with TRDD3 as a possible D gene (6 bases). Trimming shortened V by 2 bases and J by 3 bases, and 34 bases separated the two germline ends. The CDR3 length is 22 residues. Germline CDR1 TSWWSYY, CDR2 QGS. The CDR3 region has the DNA TGTGCTCTTGGGGAAATCAGGCCCATGCTTCCCACTAGCGAGGGGGAGGCCGATAAACTCATCTTT. Translation: CALGEIRPMLPTSEGEADKLIF.